Listed below are T cell receptor beta chains from one sample, sequenced in a study of beta chain features in type 1 diabetes. Method: immunoSEQ multiplex PCR; TCRdb's copy keeps in-frame clones and lacks some. The sample lists more than 300,000 clones; 8.5% to 10% were seen once. Material for sequencing was central memory CD4+ T cells from blood. The receptors here all came from a man aged 30-40 years with type 1 diabetes. CDR3s include the opening cysteine and the closing phenylalanine or tryptophan.

TRBJ2-1	TRBV11-1	CASSLSNEQFF
TRBJ1-2	TRBV18	CASSQSIRASGYTF
TRBJ2-1	TRBV7-2	CASSLGQGSYNEQFF
TRBJ2-5	TRBV19	CASSSPGGSSAETQYF
TRBJ2-1	TRBV2	CASSEAKVVFF
TRBJ2-7	TRBV7-3	CASSPAGQAYF
TRBJ1-1	TRBV5-1	CASSLRQGYTEAFF
TRBJ2-2	TRBV5-1	CASSLGTTNTGELFF
TRBJ2-7	TRBV5-1	CASGRGEGYEQYF
TRBJ2-7	TRBV7-2	CASSLGVVYEQYF
TRBJ2-3	TRBV4-1	CASSQVAGGPDTQYF
TRBJ1-4	TRBV5-1	CASSEGAEEKLFF
TRBJ2-7	TRBV27	CASSTPNRVSYEQYF
TRBJ2-2	TRBV4-2	CASSQEKASSGGLPGELFF
TRBJ1-3	TRBV18	CASSPNSGNTIYF
TRBJ1-5	TRBV4-1	CASSQGLGEPQHF